This T cell receptor beta chain was captured in a study of T cell repertoires in ileal Crohn's disease. About the study: The M6 sample came from neoterminal ileum during colonoscopy after surgery.

With respect to this clone: Its antigen is unknown.

Notes on the study in general: Mucosal expansions were suggested to be mainly CD8 T cells.

The V gene's germline CDR1 is SGDLS and CDR2 YYNGEE. The length of the CDR3 is 16 residues. Sequencing used immunoSEQ multiplex PCR; TCRdb keeps in-frame clones, though not all of them. The table has about 3,900 clones, approximately 81% seen once. Sample time point: neoterminal ileum biopsy at postoperative endoscopy, about 6 months after surgery. Material: ileal tissue. This rearrangement joins TRBV9 to TRBJ2-5; D might be TRBD1 (7 bases). Near its end, the DNA agrees better with TRBJ2-7, so the J call may be wrong. The clonotype originates from an adult with Crohn's disease. CDR3 residues: CASSLAPGGGVSEQYF. CDR3 sequence (DNA): TGTGCCAGCAGCCTCGCCCCCGGAGGGGGCGTCTCCGAGCAGTACTTC.